Following are 19 T cell receptor beta chains from one sample sequenced in a study of shared clonotypes between healthy human individuals. The table came from immunoSEQ multiplex PCR; TCRdb's copy has only in-frame clones and leaves some out. The sample holds roughly 2,300,000 clones, around 90% seen once. The sequenced material came from naive CD4+ T cells from PBMCs. Indicated subset: CD45RA+ positively selected. The receptors here all came from a man between 18 and 29 years old in good health. Some clones in this sample may be carry-over from other donors' samples.

The chain uses TRBV27 and TRBJ1-2, with 7 bases lining up with TRBD1. Germline V gene lookup returns CDR1 MNHEY and CDR2 SMNVEV (reference sequence). The CDR3 sequence is 14 residues long. V shed 6 bases, J shed 1 base, and the junction held 5 bases outside the gene matches. The DNA of the CDR3 is TGTGCCAGCAGATTACAGGGGAATAACTATGGCTACACCTTC. This gives the protein CASRLQGNNYGYTF.

The rearrangement uses TRBV11-2 and TRBJ2-3; TRBD2 might be the D (6 bases). The V end was cut by 2 bases, the J end by 5 bases, with 17 bases between. In germline, CDR1 is SGHAT, CDR2 FQNNGV. The CDR3 totals 16 residues. CDR3 loop: CASSLKWGLTVDTQYF. CDR3 bases: TGTGCCAGCAGCTTAAAATGGGGACTCACGGTAGATACGCAGTATTTT.

This clone was seen only once. The gene calls are TRBV7-9 and TRBJ2-4; 11 bases map to TRBD2. Unmatched junction bases numbered 9, after V lost 4 bases and J lost 16 bases. The germline gives CDR1 SEHNR, CDR2 FQNEAQ (reference sequence). This CDR3 is built from 13 residues. The CDR3 protein is CASSSLSGRVSYF. CDR3 coding DNA: TGTGCCAGCAGCTCCCTTAGCGGGAGGGTTTCATACTTC.

This chain joins TRBV30 and TRBJ2-1, with D uncertain. CDR1 and CDR2 from the germline V gene are GTSNPN and SVGIG (reference sequence). The CDR3 loop spans 15 amino acids. With 4 bases removed from V and 0 bases from J, the gap between germline ends came to 13 bases. Written as DNA, the CDR3 is TGTGCCTGGACCGGTAGCCGTGGCTCCTACAATGAGCAGTTCTTC. It codes for CAWTGSRGSYNEQFF.

The rearrangement joins TRBV21-1 to TRBJ1-1. TRBV21-1 is noted as a pseudogene. This CDR3 comprises 14 residues. This chain's CDR3 is CASSKKGRGTEAFF. For the CDR3, the DNA is TGTGCCAGCAGCAAGAAGGGGCGCGGGACTGAAGCTTTCTTT.

The genes are TRBV28 and TRBJ2-4; D might be TRBD2 (7 bases). Germline loops: CDR1 MDHEN, CDR2 SYDVKM. This CDR3 contains 16 residues. The V end was cut by 6 bases, the J end by 7 bases, with 22 bases between. The CDR3 DNA reads as TGTGCCAGCAGGCCCACGGGGGGCGTTTGGCCTAACATTCAGTACTTC. It specifies CASRPTGGVWPNIQYF.

Worth noting for this clone: The same CDR3 also results from other DNA sequences found in this sample. CDR3 sequence reads: CSVGTGGTDTQYF. In nucleotides, the CDR3 is TGCAGCGTGGGGACAGGGGGCACAGATACGCAGTATTTT. The V and J genes are TRBV29-1 and TRBJ2-3; 10 nucleotides align to TRBD1. This CDR3 region has 13 residues. Germline-derived CDR1 and CDR2 are SQVTM and ANQGSEA. Germline trimming cut 6 bases from V and 1 base from J; bases unmatched to any gene: 1.

This chain connects TRBV2 to TRBJ1-2, with D perhaps TRBD1 (5 bases). Trimming left V 6 bases short and J 7 bases short, with 21 bases between. Per germline, CDR1 SNHLY and CDR2 FYNNEI. This CDR3 comprises 15 residues. CDR3 nucleotides: TGTGCCAGCAGACCAGGGACTCCCACCGGGGGTGGCTACACCTTC. Its translation is CASRPGTPTGGGYTF. Using reference TRBV2 and TRBJ1-2 for the parts outside the CDR3, the full variable domain is EPEVTQTPSHQVTQMGQEVILRCVPISNHLYFYWYRQILGQKVEFLVSFYNNEISEKSEIFDDQFSVERPDGSNFTLKIRSTKLEDSAMYFCASRPGTPTGGGYTFGSGTRLTVV.

The rearrangement uses TRBV5-4 and TRBJ2-2; D may be TRBD2 (5 bases). Germline V gene lookup returns CDR1 SGHNT and CDR2 YYREEE (reference sequence). The CDR3 covers 14 residues. V was cut by 3 bases and J by 10 bases, with 16 bases left in between. CDR3 sequence reads: CASSSDYPPEELFF. For the CDR3, the DNA is TGTGCCAGCAGCTCCGACTACCCCCCCGAGGAGCTGTTTTTT.

The V and J genes are TRBV5-1 and TRBJ2-3; 10 nucleotides line up with TRBD2. Per the germline V gene, CDR1 is SGHRS and CDR2 is YFSETQ. V lost 3 bases and J lost 13; bases outside the gene matches: 14. The CDR3 sequence is 15 residues long. The CDR3: CASSYTSGTLAGKYF. The CDR3 DNA sequence: TGCGCCAGCAGCTACACTAGCGGGACCCTAGCGGGAAAGTATTTT.

J is TRBJ2-1 and V is TRBV15; 9 nucleotides agree with TRBD2. The germline gives CDR1 LNHNV, CDR2 YYDKDF (reference sequence). The CDR3 contains 12 residues. CDR3 DNA: TGTAGTAGCGGGAGAGGGTACAATGAGCAGTTCTTC. Translated, it gives CSSGRGYNEQFF.

The gene calls are TRBV5-8 and TRBJ2-2; D remains ambiguous. The CDR3 consists of 13 residues. The germline V gene has CDR1 SGHTS and CDR2 YDEGEE. V was trimmed by 0 bases and J by 7 bases, leaving 7 bases between them. The CDR3 here is CASSLVLGGELFF. Written as DNA, the CDR3 is TGTGCCAGCAGCTTGGTGCTGGGCGGGGAGCTGTTTTTT.

In regard to this clone: The same CDR3 arises from other DNA sequences in this sample as well. The chain combines TRBV5-1 with TRBJ1-1; 10 nucleotides line up with TRBD1. After removal of 3 bases from V and 3 bases from J, the junction contained 5 bases not matched to a gene. The V gene's germline CDR1 is SGHRS and CDR2 YFSETQ. This CDR3 spans 15 amino acids. CDR3 nucleotide sequence: TGCGCCAGCAGCTGGACAGGGGGGCTGGACACTGAAGCTTTCTTT. Translating it yields CASSWTGGLDTEAFF. The entire variable domain, with the rest obtained from reference TRBV5-1 and TRBJ1-1, is as follows: KAGVTQTPRYLIKTRGQQVTLSCSPISGHRSVSWYQQTPGQGLQFLFEYFSETQRNKGNFPGRFSGRQFSNSRSEMNVSTLELGDSALYLCASSWTGGLDTEAFFGQGTRLTVV.

The sample holds a few counts of this clone. The V gene is TRBV28, the J gene TRBJ1-2; TRBD1 aligns across 12 bases. This CDR3 contains 15 residues. Germline lookup yields CDR1 MDHEN and CDR2 SYDVKM. V dropped 5 bases and J dropped 8; count of bases not matched to a gene: 9. CDR3 nucleotides: TGTGCCAGCAGTCTGACCCTCGGGACAGGGGGCGGCTACACCTTC. It specifies CASSLTLGTGGGYTF.

V is TRBV11-2 and J is TRBJ2-7; TRBD1 agrees at 8 bases. CDR3 size: 14 residues. Germline V gives CDR1 SGHAT, CDR2 FQNNGV. The trim removed 5 bases at V and 5 bases at J, leaving 8 bases unmatched. In DNA form, the CDR3 reads TGTGCCAGCAGCGATCCGGGACAGGTTGACGAGCAGTACTTC. Residues: CASSDPGQVDEQYF.

The chain has TRBV28 and TRBJ2-1; maybe TRBD2 (7 bases). V gave up 3 bases and J gave up 7 bases, with 16 bases separating them. This CDR3 is 15 amino acids long. The V gene's germline CDR1 is MDHEN and CDR2 SYDVKM. CDR3 in amino acids: CASSFGGLGSNEQFF. CDR3 DNA sequence: TGTGCCAGCAGTTTCGGGGGGCTGGGGAGTAATGAGCAGTTCTTC.

The genes are TRBV30 and TRBJ2-7, with 12 bases fitting TRBD1. CDR1 and CDR2 (germline): GTSNPN, SVGIG (reference sequence). After removal of 5 bases from V and 4 bases from J, the junction contained 6 bases not matched to a gene. CDR3 size: 14 residues. The CDR3 protein is CAWAGTGGAYEQYF. CDR3 bases: TGTGCCTGGGCCGGGACAGGGGGCGCGTACGAGCAGTACTTC.

The V and J genes are TRBV7-9 and TRBJ2-7, with D possibly being TRBD1 (5 bases). This CDR3 has 12 amino acids. V lost 7 bases, J lost 3 bases, and 10 bases lay in between. CDR1 and CDR2 from the germline V gene are SEHNR and FQNEAQ (reference sequence). The CDR3 sequence: CASTLGHYEQYF. CDR3 DNA: TGTGCCAGCACCCTAGGACACTACGAGCAGTACTTC.

This chain joins TRBV27 and TRBJ2-5; D might be TRBD1 or TRBD2, each matching 6 bases. Germline CDR1 is MNHEY and CDR2 is SMNVEV (reference sequence). The CDR3 extends over 16 amino acids. Trimming took off 4 bases at V and 4 bases at J, with 19 bases between the two ends. CDR3 nucleotides: TGTGCCAGCAGTTCCCTCGGAGGGGGAGTCGCAGAGACCCAGTACTTC. Its protein product is CASSSLGGGVAETQYF.